This record looks at one TCR beta chain sequence and its context. Cells sorted as Tregs were CD4+, CD25+ and CD127-/low. Semi-nested PCR with Nested Universal Primer A followed constant-region reverse priming of full-length variable regions. TCRdb used MiXCR to reprocess the 5' RACE reads, holding one entry per CDR3 protein. There are fewer than 50,000 distinct CDR3 sequences in the sample; over 20% occur only once, and 4.3% lies in the top ten. The CDR3 has 16 residues. The trim removed 0 bases at V and 3 bases at J, leaving 7 bases unmatched. The germline CDR1 and CDR2 sequences are GTSNPN and SVGIG (reference sequence).

Material: Tregs sorted from a lymph node. The clonotype was recovered from a female donor with breast cancer. The rearrangement uses TRBV30 and TRBJ2-2; 7 bases are shared with TRBD1. The CDR3 spells CAWSVMAGGYTGELFF. The CDR3 DNA is TGTGCCTGGAGTGTAATGGCAGGGGGTTACACCGGGGAGCTGTTTTTT.